These T cell receptor beta chains were read from a single sample in a study of shared clonotypes between healthy human individuals. Measured with immunoSEQ multiplex PCR; TCRdb has only the in-frame clones, and not every one. The table has approximately 2,300,000 clones, approximately 90% seen once; the top ten hold around 0.38%. Sequenced sample: naive CD4+ T cells from PBMCs. Every receptor here comes from a man aged 18-30 years in good health. Some clones in this sample may be carry-over from other donors' samples. The CDR3 runs from the conserved cysteine through the conserved F or W. A D gene is named only where the DNA matches it firmly. Clone size is shown for a subset of rows, as once, few, many or a class of expanded clone.

D gene	clone size	J gene	V gene	CDR3 protein	CDR3 DNA
-	-	TRBJ2-7	TRBV7-9	CASSPSPGRAGNEQYF	TGTGCCAGCAGCCCAAGCCCCGGGCGGGCGGGAAACGAGCAGTACTTC
TRBD1	-	TRBJ1-2	TRBV27	CASSYTQGLLYGYTF	TGTGCCAGCAGTTATACACAGGGGTTGCTATATGGCTACACCTTC
-	-	TRBJ2-4	TRBV10-3	CAISEPLLQAEKNIQYF	TGTGCCATCAGTGAGCCGCTCCTCCAAGCGGAGAAAAACATTCAGTACTTC
TRBD2	once	TRBJ2-7	TRBV11-1	CASSPGLAGGPRSSYEQYF	TGTGCCAGCAGCCCAGGACTAGCGGGAGGCCCCAGAAGCTCCTACGAGCAGTACTTC
TRBD1	few	TRBJ1-4	TRBV4-2	CASSQSDRGNEKLFF	TGTGCCAGCAGCCAATCCGACAGGGGGAATGAAAAACTGTTTTTT
-	once	TRBJ2-5	TRBV6-5	CASSSALGRRETQYF	TGTGCCAGCAGTTCAGCTCTGGGGCGTCGGGAGACCCAGTACTTC
TRBD2	-	TRBJ2-1	TRBV2	CASSEMGRGEQFF	TGTGCCAGCAGTGAGATGGGGAGGGGCGAGCAGTTCTTC
-	-	TRBJ1-2	TRBV19	CASWERGRGMNGYTF	TGTGCCAGTTGGGAGAGGGGCAGGGGTATGAATGGCTACACCTTC
-	-	TRBJ2-5	TRBV5-1	CASSLERGETQYF	TGCGCCAGCAGCTTGGAACGGGGGGAGACCCAGTACTTC
TRBD1	-	TRBJ2-7	TRBV28	CASSLVQGVRRRQYF	TGTGCCAGCAGTTTAGTACAGGGGGTACGACGACGGCAGTACTTC
-	-	TRBJ2-7	TRBV29-1	CSVEAPGAEGNYEQYF	TGCAGCGTTGAGGCCCCGGGGGCTGAGGGAAACTACGAGCAGTACTTC
TRBD2	-	TRBJ2-7	TRBV7-8	CASSSAPGPGRGEQYF	TGTGCCAGCAGCTCAGCGCCGGGGCCAGGGAGGGGCGAGCAGTACTTC
-	-	TRBJ2-1	TRBV19	CASAGTPEYNEQFF	TGTGCCAGCGCCGGGACTCCCGAATACAATGAGCAGTTCTTC
TRBD2	-	TRBJ2-1	TRBV9	CASSDSGRNDYNEQFF	TGTGCCAGCAGCGACAGCGGGAGGAATGATTACAATGAGCAGTTCTTC
-	-	TRBJ1-1	TRBV30	CAWALGLNTEAFF	TGTGCCTGGGCGCTGGGGTTGAACACTGAAGCTTTCTTT
-	once	TRBJ2-7	TRBV14	CASSQVESYEQYF	TGTGCCAGCAGCCAAGTTGAGTCCTACGAGCAGTACTTC
-	few	TRBJ1-2	TRBV2	CASSELIGGYTF	TGTGCCAGCAGTGAATTGATAGGCGGCTACACCTTC
-	-	TRBJ2-1	TRBV6-1	CASSEAWDWSYNEQFF	TGTGCCAGCAGTGAAGCTTGGGACTGGTCCTACAATGAGCAGTTCTTC
TRBD1	-	TRBJ2-5	TRBV5-1	CASSTGVQETQYF	TGCGCCAGCAGTACAGGGGTCCAAGAGACCCAGTACTTC
-	-	TRBJ2-5	TRBV29-1	CSVMDPTGQYF	TGCAGCGTGATGGACCCCACGGGGCAGTACTTC
TRBD1	-	TRBJ1-1	TRBV28	CASSRQGPPEAFF	TGTGCCAGCAGTCGACAGGGCCCCCCTGAAGCTTTCTTT
TRBD1	-	TRBJ1-5	TRBV5-1	CASSLSPGGGQPQHF	TGCGCCAGCAGCTTGTCACCAGGGGGCGGGCAGCCCCAGCATTTT
TRBD1	-	TRBJ1-1	TRBV7-3	CASRRGTATEAFF	TGTGCCAGCCGCCGAGGGACAGCCACTGAAGCTTTCTTT
-	-	TRBJ2-2	TRBV5-6	CASSLRRQATGGELFF	TGTGCCAGCAGCTTGAGGCGACAGGCGACCGGCGGGGAGCTGTTTTTT
-	-	TRBJ2-2	TRBV11-1	CASSPGRSAGELFF	TGTGCCAGCAGCCCGGGGCGCTCTGCCGGGGAGCTGTTTTTT
-	-	TRBJ1-5	TRBV7-2	CASSLTTSNQPQHF	TGTGCCAGCAGCTTAACAACTAGCAATCAGCCCCAGCATTTT
TRBD2	-	TRBJ2-3	TRBV9	CASSDRTGLAGGEDTQYF	TGTGCCAGCAGCGACCGAACCGGGCTAGCGGGAGGGGAAGATACGCAGTATTTT
TRBD2	-	TRBJ2-2	TRBV4-1	CASSPFGTSGTRELFF	TGCGCCAGCAGCCCCTTCGGGACTAGCGGGACCAGGGAGCTGTTTTTT
TRBD2	-	TRBJ2-5	TRBV27	CASSLSGRTRETQYF	TGTGCCAGCAGTTTATCCGGGAGGACGCGGGAGACCCAGTACTTC
TRBD1	-	TRBJ2-2	TRBV23-1	CASSPDRASTGELFF	TGCGCCAGCAGCCCCGACAGGGCTAGCACCGGGGAGCTGTTTTTT
TRBD1	-	TRBJ1-1	TRBV19	CASRGTATNTEAFF	TGTGCCAGTAGGGGGACAGCGACGAACACTGAAGCTTTCTTT
TRBD1	-	TRBJ1-1	TRBV7-6	CASSLDRGTEAFF	TGTGCCAGCAGCTTAGACAGGGGTACTGAAGCTTTCTTT
-	-	TRBJ2-1	TRBV5-4	CASSLEGSARGREPYNEQFF	TGTGCCAGCAGCTTGGAAGGGAGTGCGCGTGGGAGAGAGCCCTACAATGAGCAGTTCTTC
-	once	TRBJ2-1	TRBV9	CASSVQSQNNEQFF	TGTGCCAGCAGCGTACAAAGCCAAAACAATGAGCAGTTCTTC
-	-	TRBJ2-2	TRBV27	CASSLRGLKNTGELFF	TGTGCCAGCAGTTTAAGGGGACTTAAAAACACCGGGGAGCTGTTTTTT
-	-	TRBJ1-2	TRBV28	CASSLRTFAYGYTF	TGTGCCAGCAGTTTAAGGACGTTTGCCTATGGCTACACCTTC
TRBD2	-	TRBJ2-3	TRBV7-9	CASSNTGLAADTQYF	TGTGCCAGCAGCAACACCGGACTAGCCGCAGATACGCAGTATTTT
-	-	TRBJ1-5	TRBV30	CAWSEGLNQPQHF	TGTGCCTGGAGTGAAGGGTTAAATCAGCCCCAGCATTTT
TRBD2	-	TRBJ2-1	TRBV7-3	CASSFGTSGSEEQFF	TGTGCCAGCAGCTTCGGGACTAGCGGGAGTGAAGAGCAGTTCTTC
-	-	TRBJ2-5	TRBV14	CASSQDGIAKETQYF	TGTGCCAGCAGCCAAGATGGAATAGCGAAAGAGACCCAGTACTTC
-	-	TRBJ1-1	TRBV5-1	CASTNPAGVGTEAFF	TGCGCCAGCACGAATCCTGCGGGGGTCGGCACTGAAGCTTTCTTT
-	-	TRBJ1-3	TRBV27	CASSPLGPASGNTIYF	TGTGCCAGCAGTCCCCTCGGACCGGCCTCTGGAAACACCATATATTTT
-	-	TRBJ2-1	TRBV19	CASSIFTGPYNEQFF	TGTGCCAGTAGTATTTTTACAGGGCCCTACAATGAGCAGTTCTTC
TRBD1	-	TRBJ2-7	TRBV7-8	CASSFNMGQSYEQYF	TGTGCCAGCAGCTTTAATATGGGACAGAGCTACGAGCAGTACTTC
TRBD1	once	TRBJ1-1	TRBV15	CATSGIRGSTEAFF	TGTGCCACCAGCGGGATCAGGGGGTCCACTGAAGCTTTCTTT
-	-	TRBJ1-4	TRBV2	CASSALQGNEKLFF	TGTGCCAGCAGTGCGCTCCAGGGGAATGAAAAACTGTTTTTT
-	once	TRBJ2-1	TRBV28	CASSYVRGREQFF	TGTGCCAGCAGTTATGTTCGGGGACGTGAGCAGTTCTTC
-	-	TRBJ2-2	TRBV5-1	CATNAGSFNTGELFF	TGCGCCACAAATGCCGGGTCCTTCAACACCGGGGAGCTGTTTTTT
-	-	TRBJ2-3	TRBV7-2	CASSKGGLAVLSGTDTQYF	TGTGCCAGCAGCAAGGGGGGGCTAGCGGTTCTGTCTGGCACAGATACGCAGTATTTT